These T cell receptor beta chains were read from a single sample in a study of Tregs in tolerant kidney transplant recipients. Sequencing used immunoSEQ multiplex PCR; TCRdb keeps in-frame clones, though not all of them. The table has hundreds of thousands of clones, roughly 80% seen once. Sample: CD4+ T cells from blood. Receptors originate from a human donor in good health. Each CDR3 is given with its conserved first and last residue. A D gene is named only where the DNA matches it firmly. The size entry is marked missing in some rows and otherwise reads once, few, many or a size class.

>-|-|TRBV7-3|TRBJ2-3
TGTGCCAGCAGCTTATCAACGGGGAGCACAGATACGCAGTATTTT
CASSLSTGSTDTQYF
>-|-|TRBV10-1|TRBJ2-2
TGCGCCAGCAGTGAGGAATTACTGAACACCGGGGAGCTGTTTTTT
CASSEELLNTGELFF
>-|-|TRBV7-9|TRBJ2-7
TGTGCCAGCGGGGAGACCCGCTCCTACGAGCAGTACTTC
CASGETRSYEQYF
>-|-|TRBV4-1|TRBJ2-3
TGCGCCAGCAGCCGAACGGGGGAAGCAGATACGCAGTATTTT
CASSRTGEADTQYF
>-|TRBD2|TRBV5-1|TRBJ2-3
TGCGCCAGCACCCCCGGGACTAGCCCCACAGATACGCAGTATTTT
CASTPGTSPTDTQYF
>-|-|TRBV2|TRBJ2-1
TGTGCCAGTACTAACAACGATGAGCAGTTCTTC
CASTNNDEQFF
>-|-|TRBV7-2|TRBJ1-2
TGTGCCAGCAGCCCCGAGGGGCTCTATGGCTACACCTTC
CASSPEGLYGYTF
>-|-|TRBV19|TRBJ2-1
TGTGCCAGTAGTATCAACAGGGGGAGGGCTTACAATGAGCAGTTCTTC
CASSINRGRAYNEQFF
>few|-|TRBV6-5|TRBJ1-2
TGTGCCAGCAGCTACGGAACTCCCGGACACTCGAGTGGCTACACCTTC
CASSYGTPGHSSGYTF
>-|-|TRBV19|TRBJ1-1
TGTGCCAGTAGTCCCAGGGAGGGTGCCGACACTGAAGCTTTCTTT
CASSPREGADTEAFF
>-|-|TRBV5-1|TRBJ2-7
TGCGCCAGCAGCGTGGGGACCGACGGGACCTACGAGCAGTACTTC
CASSVGTDGTYEQYF
>-|-|TRBV15|TRBJ2-2
TGTGCCACCAGCAGAGACAGGGACGAGTACACCGGGGAGCTGTTTTTT
CATSRDRDEYTGELFF
>-|-|TRBV11-1|TRBJ2-5
TGTGCCAGCAGCTTAGAGTCCCTAATGCAAGAGACCCAGTACTTC
CASSLESLMQETQYF
>-|-|TRBV2|TRBJ2-3
TGTGCCAGCAGGCCCCGGGACGGAGGCCTAGATACGCAGTATTTT
CASRPRDGGLDTQYF
>-|TRBD1|TRBV30|TRBJ1-5
TGTGCCTGGAGTCAGGACAGGAGCAATCAGCCCCAGCATTTT
CAWSQDRSNQPQHF
>-|-|TRBV5-1|TRBJ1-4
TGCGCCAGCAGCTTGGGAGGGAGTGGAGAAAAACTGTTTTTT
CASSLGGSGEKLFF
>once|TRBD2|TRBV18|TRBJ2-3
TGTGCCAGCTCACCGAGACTAGCGGGGAGCACAGATACGCAGTATTTT
CASSPRLAGSTDTQYF
>-|-|TRBV7-2|TRBJ2-2
TGTGCCAGCACCCTAGGAAGCGGGTGGGGCACCGGGGAGCTGTTTTTT
CASTLGSGWGTGELFF
>-|TRBD1|TRBV5-1|TRBJ1-6
TGCGCCAGCAGCTTCCAGGGGGAGTTTTCACCCCTCCACTTT
CASSFQGEFSPLHF
>-|-|TRBV11-2|TRBJ1-2
TGTGCCAGCAGCTTCGCCATATTGAGGGAAGATGGCTACACCTTC
CASSFAILREDGYTF
>-|TRBD2|TRBV6-5|TRBJ2-1
TGTGCCAGCAGTTACAGGGTAGCGGGGCACCGGGATGAGCAGTTCTTC
CASSYRVAGHRDEQFF
>few|-|TRBV7-9|TRBJ1-1
TGTGCCAGCAGTCGACAACGCACTGAAGCTTTCTTT
CASSRQRTEAFF
>-|-|TRBV18|TRBJ2-2
TGTGCCAGCTCACCAGGGACAATCACCGGGGAGCTGTTTTTT
CASSPGTITGELFF
>-|-|TRBV5-1|TRBJ1-6
TGCGCCAGCAGCCCCCGGGACATTTCTTCACCCCTCCACTTT
CASSPRDISSPLHF
>-|TRBD1|TRBV2|TRBJ2-3
TGTGCCAGCAGCCCCCGGGACAGGGGATTAGATACGCAGTATTTT
CASSPRDRGLDTQYF
>-|TRBD1|TRBV7-3|TRBJ1-2
TGTGCCAGCAGCTTAGACCGGGACAGCAACTATGGCTACACCTTC
CASSLDRDSNYGYTF
>few|TRBD1|TRBV18|TRBJ2-3
TGTGCCAGCTCTAGGACAGGACCGATCACAGATACGCAGTATTTT
CASSRTGPITDTQYF
>-|-|TRBV5-4|TRBJ1-2
TGTGCCAGCAGCTTGGTGGGGGCGCCAGATAGATATGGCTACACCTTC
CASSLVGAPDRYGYTF
>-|TRBD1|TRBV30|TRBJ2-7
TGTGCCTGGAGTCCTGGGGGGGACAGGGACAACTACGAGCAGTACTTC
CAWSPGGDRDNYEQYF
>-|-|TRBV11-3|TRBJ1-1
TGTGCCAGCAGCTTAACCAGGGACGACACTGAAGCTTTCTTT
CASSLTRDDTEAFF
>few|TRBD2|TRBV25-1|TRBJ2-1
TGTGCCAGCAGTGACTGGACTAGCGGGAGATTAGAGCAGTTCTTC
CASSDWTSGRLEQFF
>once|-|TRBV6-5|TRBJ2-7
TGTGCCAGCAGTTCTCCAGGGGATCTAAGCTACGAGCAGTACTTC
CASSSPGDLSYEQYF
>-|-|TRBV7-2|TRBJ1-5
TGTGCCAGCAGCACAGACAGGTACAATCAGCCCCAGCATTTT
CASSTDRYNQPQHF
>-|-|TRBV30|TRBJ2-3
TGTGCCTGGAGCGGCGGGGGCATATCGGATACGCAGTATTTT
CAWSGGGISDTQYF